The 32 T cell receptor beta chains presented below share a single source sample, sequenced in a study of shared clonotypes between healthy human individuals. Generated by immunoSEQ multiplex PCR, the TCRdb table keeps only in-frame clones and is missing some. Here the sample spans some 530,000 clones, 70% to 85% being singletons. The sample taken for sequencing was PBMCs. These receptors all come from a woman in her 40s in good health. Some clones in this sample may be carry-over from other donors' samples.

The chain has TRBV18 and TRBJ1-2, with TRBD1 matching over 10 bases. The CDR3 is made up of 14 amino acids. V shed 5 bases and J 8 bases; nucleotides not matched to a gene: 8. Germline V lookup: CDR1 KGHSH, CDR2 LQKENI. CDR3: CASSRIDRGQGYTF. CDR3 sequence (DNA): TGTGCCAGCTCAAGAATCGACAGGGGGCAGGGCTACACCTTC.

With regard to this clone: The sample has other DNA sequences that encode this CDR3 too. The chain uses TRBV5-4 and TRBJ1-5, with TRBD1 matching over 9 bases. V dropped 2 bases and J dropped 7; count of bases not matched to a gene: 4. The CDR3 extends over 14 amino acids. The V gene's germline CDR1 is SGHNT and CDR2 YYREEE (reference sequence). The CDR3 nucleotides are TGTGCCAGCAGCTTAGACAGGGGGAACCAGCCCCAGCATTTT. Amino acids: CASSLDRGNQPQHF.

This clone has ten or more counts. The rearrangement links TRBV7-8 to TRBJ2-7; D is unresolved. The CDR3 sequence is 15 residues long. V lost 1 base and J lost 2, with 12 bases in between. The V gene's germline CDR1 is SGHVS and CDR2 FQNEAQ. CDR3 protein: CASSLGASVTYEQYF. DNA for the CDR3: TGTGCCAGCAGCTTAGGGGCCAGCGTAACCTACGAGCAGTACTTC.

The chain combines TRBV6-5 with TRBJ2-5; D is ambiguous. Judging by the DNA end, TRBJ2-7 fits better; the J call may be wrong. Germline CDR1 is MNHEY and CDR2 is SVGAGI. This CDR3 is 12 amino acids long. CDR3 loop: CASSSSWYEQYF. CDR3 DNA: TGTGCCAGCAGTTCCAGTTGGTACGAGCAGTACTTC.

The V gene is TRBV6-1, the J gene TRBJ1-1; possible D gene TRBD1, 6 bases. V lost 4 bases to trimming and J lost 0 bases, with 15 bases between them. This CDR3 contains 16 residues. Germline CDR1 and CDR2: MNHNS and SASEGT. In DNA, the CDR3 is TGTGCCAGCAGTGGATCGACAGGACTCTTGAACACTGAAGCTTTCTTT. It specifies CASSGSTGLLNTEAFF.

This chain links TRBV5-1 with TRBJ2-7; D not resolved. The germline gives CDR1 SGHRS, CDR2 YFSETQ. V dropped 2 bases and J dropped 0 bases, with 6 bases sitting between them. The CDR3 extends over 13 amino acids. Here the CDR3 DNA reads TGCGCCAGCAGCTTTCGGAGCTCCTACGAGCAGTACTTC. It is translated as CASSFRSSYEQYF. Supplemented by reference TRBV5-1 and TRBJ2-7, the full variable domain reads KAGVTQTPRYLIKTRGQQVTLSCSPISGHRSVSWYQQTPGQGLQFLFEYFSETQRNKGNFPGRFSGRQFSNSRSEMNVSTLELGDSALYLCASSFRSSYEQYFGPGTRLTVT.

This clone occurred a few times. The gene calls are TRBV2 and TRBJ1-1, with TRBD1 identical over 7 bases. Trimming at V came to 1 base and at J to 4 bases, leaving 3 bases not matched to a gene. Germline V CDR1 and CDR2: SNHLY, FYNNEI. The CDR3 has 14 residues. The CDR3 protein is CASSEEQGPTEAFF. DNA for the CDR3: TGTGCCAGCAGTGAAGAACAGGGGCCCACTGAAGCTTTCTTT. Variable domain in full (rest from reference TRBV2 and TRBJ1-1): EPEVTQTPSHQVTQMGQEVILRCVPISNHLYFYWYRQILGQKVEFLVSFYNNEISEKSEIFDDQFSVERPDGSNFTLKIRSTKLEDSAMYFCASSEEQGPTEAFFGQGTRLTVV.

This clone came up once. The chain joins TRBV28 to TRBJ2-5, with 12 bases matching TRBD1. V lost 4 bases and J lost 4; bases outside the gene matches: 4. The CDR3 contains 15 residues. The germline V gene encodes CDR1 MDHEN and CDR2 SYDVKM. CDR3 coding DNA: TGTGCCAGCAGTTCGGGACAGGGGGCGAGAGAGACCCAGTACTTC. Translated: CASSSGQGARETQYF. Full variable domain (remainder filled in from reference TRBV28 and TRBJ2-5): DVKVTQSSRYLVKRTGEKVFLECVQDMDHENMFWYRQDPGLGLRLIYFSYDVKMKEKGDIPEGYSVSREKKERFSLILESASTNQTSMYLCASSSGQGARETQYFGPGTRLLVL.

The V call is TRBV21-1, the J call TRBJ2-7; the DNA was not compared with TRBD2, the D call given in the table. TRBV21-1 is marked as a pseudogene. The CDR3 spans 17 residues. CDR3 residues: CASTGGAGLRRSYEQYF. The CDR3 DNA sequence: TGTGCCAGCACCGGGGGGGCGGGTCTGCGACGCTCCTACGAGCAGTACTTC.

The V and J genes are TRBV19 and TRBJ1-5, with D unresolved. The germline V and J ends were trimmed by 6 bases and 4 bases, with 16 bases remaining between them. This CDR3 has 15 residues. From germline, CDR1 is LNHDA and CDR2 SQIVND (reference sequence). CDR3 sequence reads: CASRPLPYGNQPQHF. The CDR3, as DNA: TGTGCCAGTAGACCCCTGCCTTACGGTAATCAGCCCCAGCATTTT.

This chain joins TRBV30 and TRBJ1-1; TRBD1 matches 11 bases. V dropped 5 bases and J dropped 1; count of bases not matched to a gene: 6. This CDR3 region has 15 residues. Germline V gives CDR1 GTSNPN, CDR2 SVGIG (reference sequence). The CDR3 loop reads CAWGPGTGGNTEAFF. CDR3 nucleotides: TGTGCCTGGGGCCCCGGGACAGGGGGGAACACTGAAGCTTTCTTT. The full variable domain, with the rest looked up from reference TRBV30 and TRBJ1-1, is SQTIHQWPATLVQPVGSPLSLECTVEGTSNPNLYWYRQAAGRGLQLLFYSVGIGQISSEVPQNLSASRPQDRQFILSSKKLLLSDSGFYLCAWGPGTGGNTEAFFGQGTRLTVV.

This chain links TRBV15 with TRBJ1-2; D ambiguous. CDR3 length: 14 residues. V was pared by 0 bases and J by 3 bases, with 8 bases between. The germline V gene has CDR1 LNHNV and CDR2 YYDKDF (reference sequence). CDR3 loop: CATSRDRADYGYTF. The CDR3 bases are TGTGCCACCAGCAGAGATCGGGCAGACTATGGCTACACCTTC.

The chain couples TRBV27 to TRBJ2-1, with TRBD2 as a possible D gene (6 bases). Germline values: CDR1 MNHEY, CDR2 SMNVEV (reference sequence). V gave up 3 bases and J gave up 8 bases, with 26 bases separating them. The CDR3 has 18 amino acids. DNA of the CDR3: TGTGCCAGCAGTTTCCGTCCTCCGGGACTCCTTTCTTCTGATGAGCAGTTCTTC. Amino acid sequence: CASSFRPPGLLSSDEQFF.

The CDR3 coding sequence is TGTGCCAGCAGCTTAGAATCCCCACGCAAGAGGGACACTGAAGCTTTCTTT. Protein sequence: CASSLESPRKRDTEAFF. V is TRBV7-2 and J is TRBJ1-1; no clear D. The V end was cut by 1 base, the J end by 3 bases, with 18 bases between. Germline V gene sequence: CDR1 SGHTA, CDR2 FQGNSA. This CDR3 has 17 residues.

The gene calls are TRBV7-2 and TRBJ2-3; no clear D gene. The V gene's germline CDR1 is SGHTA and CDR2 FQGNSA. The CDR3 is 15 amino acids. Trimming stripped 2 bases from V and 0 bases from J, with 9 bases between. The chain's CDR3 is CASSLQLGSTDTQYF. In nucleotides, the CDR3 is TGTGCCAGCAGCTTACAACTTGGTAGCACAGATACGCAGTATTTT.

This clone was counted only a few times. The CDR3 nucleotides are TGTGCCTGGAGTGCCCACGAGCAGTACTTC. Residues: CAWSAHEQYF. The chain uses TRBV30 and TRBJ2-7; D gene uncertain. The germline CDR1 and CDR2 sequences are GTSNPN and SVGIG (reference sequence). CDR3 length: 10 residues. Trimming took off 1 base at V and 5 bases at J, with 3 bases between the two ends.

The rearrangement uses TRBV4-1 and TRBJ2-2; the match to TRBD1 covers 9 bases. The CDR3 has 14 amino acids. The germline V gene encodes CDR1 MGHRA and CDR2 YSYEKL. V shed 7 bases, J shed 6 bases, and the junction held 6 bases outside the gene matches. DNA for the CDR3: TGCGCCAGCAATATGGACAGGGGCGCCGGGGAGCTGTTTTTT. Its protein is CASNMDRGAGELFF.

This clone has just one count. This chain joins TRBV28 and TRBJ1-2; 9 bases match TRBD1. Germline V gene lookup returns CDR1 MDHEN and CDR2 SYDVKM. The trim removed 4 bases at V and 4 bases at J, leaving 7 bases unmatched. The CDR3 loop spans 15 amino acids. In nucleotides, the CDR3 is TGTGCCAGCAGTTCCTGGACAGGGGTATTCTATGGCTACACCTTC. It codes for CASSSWTGVFYGYTF.

J is TRBJ2-3 and V is TRBV11-2; TRBD2 matches at 9 bases. There are 17 residues in the CDR3. CDR1 SGHAT and CDR2 FQNNGV come from the germline V gene. Trimming took 2 bases from V and 4 from J; bases not matched to a gene: 10. In DNA, the CDR3 is TGTGCCAGCAGCTTACGTGGCGGGAGGGTGCCCCCAGATACGCAGTATTTT. Protein product: CASSLRGGRVPPDTQYF.

The rearrangement uses TRBV2 and TRBJ1-1; D is unclear. Trimming took 5 bases from V and 1 from J, leaving 11 bases between them. Per the germline V gene, CDR1 is SNHLY and CDR2 is FYNNEI. The CDR3 is made up of 14 amino acids. CDR3 nucleotide sequence: TGTGCCAGCAGTCCGCGAATGGGGAACACTGAAGCTTTCTTT. Its translation: CASSPRMGNTEAFF.

V and J are TRBV19 and TRBJ1-1; D call uncertain. The V gene lost 3 bases and the J gene lost 4 bases, with 15 bases spanning the gap. CDR1 and CDR2 from the germline V gene are LNHDA and SQIVND (reference sequence). This CDR3 region has 15 residues. The CDR3 nucleotides are TGTGCCAGTAGTATGCGGGCCCTAGAGAGCACTGAAGCTTTCTTT. This gives the protein CASSMRALESTEAFF.

The J gene is TRBJ2-1, the V gene TRBV21-1; the table gives TRBD2 as D, unverified against the DNA. TRBV21-1 is termed a pseudogene. This CDR3 contains 14 residues. The CDR3 DNA reads TGTGCCAGCAGCAAAGTGCGGGCGGGCAATGAGCAGTTCTTC. Protein: CASSKVRAGNEQFF.

This chain joins TRBV11-2 and TRBJ2-2; TRBD2 agrees at 9 bases. The CDR3 length is 16 residues. Looked up from germline, CDR1 is SGHAT and CDR2 is FQNNGV. V was clipped by 5 bases and J by 0 bases; unmatched bases: 4. The CDR3 DNA reads as TGTGCCAGCAGCGGCTTAGCGGGAGCGAACACCGGGGAGCTGTTTTTT. Translation: CASSGLAGANTGELFF.

The chain couples TRBV30 to TRBJ2-7; 7 nucleotides agree with TRBD2. Germline CDR1 reads GTSNPN; CDR2 reads SVGIG (reference sequence). V lost 2 bases and J lost 1; bases outside the gene matches: 5. This CDR3 spans 14 amino acids. The DNA of the CDR3 is TGTGCCTGGAGTCTGGGGGGGACTTCCTACGAGCAGTACTTC. Translating gives CAWSLGGTSYEQYF.

This chain links TRBV7-2 with TRBJ2-5; unclear D gene. Germline loops: CDR1 SGHTA, CDR2 FQGNSA. The CDR3 covers 11 residues. V lost 4 bases, J lost 0 bases, and 0 bases lay in between. CDR3 in DNA: TGTGCCAGCAGCTACCAAGAGACCCAGTACTTC. It encodes CASSYQETQYF.

The CDR3 DNA is TGCGCCAGCAGTGCCGACAGTTTCTCCTCTGGAAACACCATATATTTT. Translation: CASSADSFSSGNTIYF. The chain carries TRBV5-1 and TRBJ1-3, with a tentative D call TRBD1 (5 bases). V was pared by 5 bases and J by 0 bases, with 15 bases between. The CDR3 is 16 amino acids. Germline CDR1 is SGHRS and CDR2 is YFSETQ.

The rearrangement uses TRBV5-1 and TRBJ1-2; the match to TRBD1 covers 11 bases. CDR1 and CDR2 (germline): SGHRS, YFSETQ. CDR3 size: 13 residues. The trim removed 2 bases at V and 8 bases at J, leaving 2 bases unmatched. Written as DNA, the CDR3 is TGCGCCAGCAGCTTAGGACAGGGGGCCGGCTACACCTTC. Translation gives CASSLGQGAGYTF.

The chain is built from TRBV28 and TRBJ2-5, with 12 bases lining up with TRBD1. The trim removed 5 bases at V and 5 bases at J, leaving 9 bases unmatched. The CDR3 is 16 amino acids. Germline values: CDR1 MDHEN, CDR2 SYDVKM. The CDR3 is CASSPAGTGGEETQYF. DNA of the CDR3: TGTGCCAGCAGTCCCGCCGGGACAGGGGGCGAGGAGACCCAGTACTTC. Supplemented by reference TRBV28 and TRBJ2-5, the full variable domain reads DVKVTQSSRYLVKRTGEKVFLECVQDMDHENMFWYRQDPGLGLRLIYFSYDVKMKEKGDIPEGYSVSREKKERFSLILESASTNQTSMYLCASSPAGTGGEETQYFGPGTRLLVL.

CDR3 amino acids: CASSQVVYRGHEQFF. Written as DNA, the CDR3 is TGCGCCAGCAGCCAGGTCGTTTACAGGGGGCATGAGCAGTTCTTC. V gene TRBV4-3 combines with J gene TRBJ2-1; 9 bases match TRBD1. The CDR3 length is 15 residues. V shed 3 bases and J 8 bases; nucleotides not matched to a gene: 8. Germline CDR1 LGHNA, CDR2 YSLEER.

This clone has only a few counts. This chain uses TRBV6-4 with TRBJ2-1; 9 nucleotides match TRBD2. The junction had 4 bases not matched to a gene; V was cut back by 4 bases and J by 3 bases. Looked up from germline, CDR1 is MRHNA and CDR2 is SNTAGT. This CDR3 has 15 residues. CDR3 sequence reads: CASSVEAGGYNEQFF. DNA of the CDR3: TGTGCCAGCAGTGTGGAAGCGGGAGGCTACAATGAGCAGTTCTTC.

Of note for this clone: Possible read error: a much larger clone is one base away. V and J are TRBV5-4 and TRBJ2-7; TRBD2 agrees at 9 bases. This CDR3 region has 14 residues. Looked up from germline, CDR1 is SGHNT and CDR2 is YYREEE (reference sequence). Losses at the gene ends were 4 bases for V and 0 bases for J; bases not matched to a gene: 2. The CDR3, as DNA: TGTGCCAGCAGCCTGACTAGCGGCTCCTACGAGCAGTACTTC. Its protein is CASSLTSGSYEQYF. The full variable domain, its missing parts supplied by reference TRBV5-4 and TRBJ2-7, is ETGVTQSPTHLIKTRGQQVTLRCSSQSGHNTVSWYQQALGQGPQFIFQYYREEENGRGNFPPRFSGLQFPNYSSELNVNALELDDSALYLCASSLTSGSYEQYFGPGTRLTVT.

The chain employs TRBV30 and TRBJ2-7; TRBD1 is a possible D gene (6 bases). The CDR3 spans 14 residues. From germline, CDR1 is GTSNPN and CDR2 SVGIG (reference sequence). V shed 0 bases and J shed 3 bases, with 12 bases lying between them. The CDR3 nucleotides are TGTGCCTGGAGTGTACAGGGAACGCTCTACGAGCAGTACTTC. This gives the protein CAWSVQGTLYEQYF.